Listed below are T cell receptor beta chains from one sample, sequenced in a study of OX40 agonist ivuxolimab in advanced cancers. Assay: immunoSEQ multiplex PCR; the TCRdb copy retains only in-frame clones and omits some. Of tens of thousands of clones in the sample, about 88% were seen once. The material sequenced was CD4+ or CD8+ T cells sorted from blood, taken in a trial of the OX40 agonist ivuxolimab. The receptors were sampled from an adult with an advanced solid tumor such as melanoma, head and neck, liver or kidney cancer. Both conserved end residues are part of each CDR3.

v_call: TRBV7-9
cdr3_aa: CASSFGILTIYF

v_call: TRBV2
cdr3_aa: CASSIRDHEQYF

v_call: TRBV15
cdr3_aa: CATSISGNTIYF

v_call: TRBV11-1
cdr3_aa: CASSLLGWETQYF

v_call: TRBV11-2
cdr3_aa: CASSSWTSGGSGETQYF

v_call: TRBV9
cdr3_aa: CASSVAVNTEAFF

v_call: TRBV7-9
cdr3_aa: CASSQAPGASETQYF

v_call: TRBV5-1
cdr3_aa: CASSSGQGTSGANVLTF

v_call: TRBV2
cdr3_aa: CASSGAGGNTIYF

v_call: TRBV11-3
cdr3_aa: CASSLVTTSGLAKNIQYF

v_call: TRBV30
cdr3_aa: CAWSGTTGNEQFF

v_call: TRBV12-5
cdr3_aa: CASGLALYREGAFF

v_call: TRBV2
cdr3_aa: CASKGRNSNQPQHF

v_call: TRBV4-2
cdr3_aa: CASSQLTGSGANVLTF

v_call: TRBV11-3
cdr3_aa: CASSRARGANVLTF

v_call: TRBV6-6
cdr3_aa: CASRGSGGDDTQYF

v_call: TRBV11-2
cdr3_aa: CASSLVTGATYEQYF

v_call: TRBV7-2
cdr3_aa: CASSLTTGTGHQPQHF

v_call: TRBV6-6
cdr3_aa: CASTPRAPGPAVELFF

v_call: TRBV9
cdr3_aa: CASSSGGGNSAGEAFF

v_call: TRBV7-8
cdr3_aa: CASSLRQSGNTIYF

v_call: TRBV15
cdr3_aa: CATSRGFQGSDTQYF

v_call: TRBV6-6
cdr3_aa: CASSYSGGRTEAFF

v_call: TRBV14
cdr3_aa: CASSRTSGYYEQYF

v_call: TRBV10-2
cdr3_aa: CASSAGLRIQETQYF

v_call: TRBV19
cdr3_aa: CASSIDLSIAGGYTF

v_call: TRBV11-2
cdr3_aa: CASSVEGLAGGLYNEQFF

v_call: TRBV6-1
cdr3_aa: CASSGTGGGTEAFF

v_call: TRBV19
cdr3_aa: CASSLKTGGSLSGANVLTF

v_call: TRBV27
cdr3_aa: CASSTSHRATEAFF

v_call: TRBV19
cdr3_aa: CASSTVQRNQPQHF

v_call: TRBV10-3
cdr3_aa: CAISELARGQKEQYF

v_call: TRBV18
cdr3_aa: CASSGLGEQYF

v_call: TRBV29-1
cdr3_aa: CSVGKRLAGRVGSYNEQFF

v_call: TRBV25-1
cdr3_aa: CASSERGLGSGETQYF

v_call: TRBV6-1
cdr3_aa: CASSVRGRAYEQYF

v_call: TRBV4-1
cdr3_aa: CASSQGTYSSYNEQFF

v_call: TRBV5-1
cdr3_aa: CASSSRDGYNEQFF

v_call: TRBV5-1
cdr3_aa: CASSPGLGVYNEQFF

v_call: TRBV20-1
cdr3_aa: CSAMDGYEQYF

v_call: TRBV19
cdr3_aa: CASSMWRQGLAKNIQYF

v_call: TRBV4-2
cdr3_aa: CASSQGDREALGYTF

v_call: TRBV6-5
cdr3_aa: CASSRGGSYEQYF

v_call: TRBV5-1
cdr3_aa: CATDWTGSTNEKLFF

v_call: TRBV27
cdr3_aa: CASSLRRESGCTF

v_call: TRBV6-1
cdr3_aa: CASSDGGPTDTQYF

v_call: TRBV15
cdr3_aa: CATSREGAPNQPQHF

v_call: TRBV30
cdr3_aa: CAWEGRNEQFF

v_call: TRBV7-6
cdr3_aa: CASSLRATSGDNEQFF

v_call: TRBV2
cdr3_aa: CASSVTETQYF

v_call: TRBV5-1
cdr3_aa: CASSKRLAGGPSTDTQYF

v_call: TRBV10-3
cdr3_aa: CAISDAYEAFF

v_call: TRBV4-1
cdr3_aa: CASSQDDGTDSNQPQHF

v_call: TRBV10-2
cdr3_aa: CASSEADEKLFF

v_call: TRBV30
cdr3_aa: CAWSGVHTDQPQHF

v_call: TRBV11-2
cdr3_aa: CASRGGPMQETQYF

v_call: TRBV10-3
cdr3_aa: CAISVLGGGDNEQFF

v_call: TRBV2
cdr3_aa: CASSEKGVYGYTF

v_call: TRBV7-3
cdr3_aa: CASSLGRGTYNEQFF